Listed below are T cell receptor beta chains from one sample, sequenced in a study of cytomegalovirus exposure and HLA in healthy donors. The repertoire was sequenced with immunoSEQ multiplex PCR; TCRdb's copy has only in-frame clones and lacks some. The repertoire shows 100,000 to 150,000 clones; the top ten hold about 2.2%. Sequencing was done on a sample of PBMCs. The receptors originated from a man aged 40-50 years in good health and CMV-seronegative. CDR3s include the opening cysteine and the closing phenylalanine or tryptophan. The order of the fields is D gene, V gene, J gene, CDR3 protein, CDR3 DNA. The D gene is left open where the match is weak.

d_call: TRBD2
v_call: TRBV5-1
j_call: TRBJ2-3
cdr3_aa: CASSSSGADTQYF
cdr3_nt: TGCGCCAGCAGCTCCAGCGGGGCAGATACGCAGTATTTT

d_call: TRBD1
v_call: TRBV5-1
j_call: TRBJ2-5
cdr3_aa: CASSLGDRGMETQYF
cdr3_nt: TGCGCCAGCAGCTTGGGGGACAGGGGCATGGAGACCCAGTACTTC

d_call: TRBD1
v_call: TRBV18
j_call: TRBJ1-5
cdr3_aa: CASSEYRGNQPQHF
cdr3_nt: TGTGCCAGCTCAGAGTACAGGGGGAATCAGCCCCAGCATTTT

d_call: TRBD1
v_call: TRBV27
j_call: TRBJ1-2
cdr3_aa: CASSPAGGSYGYTF
cdr3_nt: TGTGCCAGCAGTCCGGCAGGGGGCTCTTATGGCTACACCTTC

d_call: TRBD2
v_call: TRBV11-2
j_call: TRBJ2-3
cdr3_aa: CASSSGLAGRLITDTQYF
cdr3_nt: TGTGCCAGCAGCTCTGGACTAGCGGGACGTTTGATTACAGATACGCAGTATTTT

d_call: TRBD1
v_call: TRBV5-6
j_call: TRBJ2-2
cdr3_aa: CASSWLGGQGRTGELFF
cdr3_nt: TGTGCCAGCAGCTGGCTCGGGGGACAGGGGAGGACCGGGGAGCTGTTTTTT

d_call: TRBD1
v_call: TRBV18
j_call: TRBJ2-7
cdr3_aa: CASSPGTESYEQYF
cdr3_nt: TGTGCCAGCTCACCGGGGACAGAATCCTACGAGCAGTACTTC

d_call: TRBD2
v_call: TRBV14
j_call: TRBJ2-1
cdr3_aa: CASSLLAGSSYNEQFF
cdr3_nt: TGTGCCAGCAGCCTTCTAGCGGGGAGCTCCTACAATGAGCAGTTCTTC

d_call: TRBD1
v_call: TRBV6-1
j_call: TRBJ1-2
cdr3_aa: CASNLDRGYYGYTF
cdr3_nt: TGTGCCAGCAACCTGGACAGGGGGTACTATGGCTACACCTTC

d_call: -
v_call: TRBV5-6
j_call: TRBJ1-3
cdr3_aa: CASTTRGGAGNTIYF
cdr3_nt: TGTGCCAGCACCACGAGGGGGGGAGCCGGAAACACCATATATTTT

d_call: TRBD2
v_call: TRBV19
j_call: TRBJ2-1
cdr3_aa: CASSTGLAGRGGEQFF
cdr3_nt: TGTGCCAGTAGTACGGGACTAGCGGGACGGGGGGGTGAGCAGTTCTTC

d_call: -
v_call: TRBV7-9
j_call: TRBJ2-1
cdr3_aa: CASSPLGLFNEQFF
cdr3_nt: TGTGCCAGCAGCCCCCTCGGACTATTTAATGAGCAGTTCTTC

d_call: -
v_call: TRBV29-1
j_call: TRBJ1-1
cdr3_aa: CSVAPGEGTEAFF
cdr3_nt: TGCAGCGTTGCCCCTGGGGAGGGTACTGAAGCTTTCTTT

d_call: TRBD2
v_call: TRBV4-1
j_call: TRBJ2-1
cdr3_aa: CASSQEATSGIGGNEQFF
cdr3_nt: TGCGCCAGCAGCCAAGAGGCGACTAGCGGGATAGGTGGCAATGAGCAGTTCTTC

d_call: -
v_call: TRBV5-1
j_call: TRBJ1-6
cdr3_aa: CASTRVTAYNSPLHF
cdr3_nt: TGCGCCAGCACCCGCGTGACAGCCTATAATTCACCCCTCCACTTT

d_call: -
v_call: TRBV7-2
j_call: TRBJ1-1
cdr3_aa: CASSNRLSGVTEAFF
cdr3_nt: TGTGCCAGCAGCAACAGACTAAGCGGTGTCACTGAAGCTTTCTTT